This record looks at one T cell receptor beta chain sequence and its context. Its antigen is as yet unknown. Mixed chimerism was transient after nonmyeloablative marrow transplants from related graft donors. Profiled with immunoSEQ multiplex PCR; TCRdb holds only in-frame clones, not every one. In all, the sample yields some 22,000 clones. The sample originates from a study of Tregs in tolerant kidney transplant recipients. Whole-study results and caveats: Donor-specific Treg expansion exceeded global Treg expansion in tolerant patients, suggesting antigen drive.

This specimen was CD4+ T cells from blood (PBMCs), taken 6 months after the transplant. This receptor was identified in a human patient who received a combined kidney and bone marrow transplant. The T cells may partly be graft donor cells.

CDR3 DNA (partial): TGCGCCAGCAGCCCCTTGGCAGATTCAGGCGAG. Translated: CASSPLADSGE. The CDR3 as a whole reads CASSPLADSGEQYF. This chain links TRBV5-1 with TRBJ2-7; D uncertain. The read ends 3 residues shy of where the CDR3 ends; the end is completed using the germline J gene. The CDR3 contains 14 residues. Germline values: CDR1 SGHRS, CDR2 YFSETQ. The V end was cut by 4 bases, the J end by 6 bases, with 17 bases between.